The rows below give T cell receptor beta chains drawn from one sample of a study of blood T cell repertoires in COVID-19. The protocol was immunoSEQ multiplex PCR, while the TCRdb copy is restricted to in-frame clones and leaves out a portion. The data show around 300,000 clones, 70% to 90% seen once. Input material: peripheral blood. The receptors stem from a woman aged 40 to 50 with acute or convalescent COVID-19. Each CDR3 is given with its conserved first and last residue. The D gene is left open where the match is weak. Some rows have no size entry. The others give once, few or many, or a class for an expanded clone.

-,TRBJ1-3,TRBV5-4,TRBD1,14,CASSLQGAGNTIYF,TGTGCCAGCAGCTTACAGGGGGCTGGAAACACCATATATTTT
-,TRBJ2-2,TRBV24-1,-,12,CATSAEHRELFF,TGTGCCACCAGTGCTGAACACCGGGAGCTGTTTTTT
-,TRBJ1-2,TRBV6-5,TRBD1,15,CASRTSGQGNFGYTF,TGTGCCAGCAGAACATCGGGACAGGGAAATTTTGGCTACACCTTC
few,TRBJ2-3,TRBV2,TRBD2,18,CASSESGLAGGRTDTQYF,TGTGCCAGCAGTGAATCCGGACTAGCGGGGGGACGCACAGATACGCAGTATTTT
-,TRBJ2-1,TRBV11-1,TRBD1,14,CASSWYRGYNEQFF,TGTGCCAGCAGCTGGTACAGGGGCTACAATGAGCAGTTCTTC
-,TRBJ2-2,TRBV7-2,-,15,CASSPTTSNTGELFF,TGTGCCAGCAGCCCGACTACTTCAAACACCGGGGAGCTGTTTTTT
-,TRBJ1-5,TRBV5-1,TRBD1,15,CASSLSGTGVQPQHF,TGCGCCAGCAGCTTGTCCGGGACAGGGGTTCAGCCCCAGCATTTT
-,TRBJ1-3,TRBV15,-,15,CATSREGSVGGTIYF,TGTGCCACCAGCAGAGAAGGGTCAGTGGGAGGCACCATATATTTT
-,TRBJ2-1,TRBV5-1,TRBD1,14,CASSPGQGYNEQFF,TGCGCCAGCAGCCCCGGACAGGGCTACAATGAGCAGTTCTTC
-,TRBJ1-1,TRBV25-1,TRBD1,17,CASSEFFTGGENTEAFF,TGTGCCAGCAGTGAATTCTTTACAGGGGGCGAGAACACTGAAGCTTTCTTT
-,TRBJ2-1,TRBV27,TRBD2,15,CASHPGGSSYNEQFF,TGTGCCAGCCACCCCGGGGGGAGCTCCTACAATGAGCAGTTCTTC
-,TRBJ1-2,TRBV4-2,-,14,CASSQDPGQRGYTF,TGTGCCAGCAGCCAAGATCCAGGCCAAAGGGGCTACACCTTC
-,TRBJ2-1,TRBV5-6,TRBD1,16,CASSLFRDRRYNEQFF,TGTGCCAGCAGCTTATTCCGGGACAGGAGATACAATGAGCAGTTCTTC
-,TRBJ2-5,TRBV5-1,TRBD2,17,CASSSTRTSGAQETQYF,TGCGCCAGCAGCTCAACCCGGACTAGCGGGGCCCAAGAGACCCAGTACTTC
once,TRBJ1-2,TRBV18,TRBD1,16,CASSPTTGQGGLGYTF,TGTGCCAGCTCACCGACTACGGGACAGGGTGGGCTCGGCTACACCTTC
-,TRBJ1-1,TRBV27,-,14,CASSSAGRHTEAFF,TGTGCCAGCAGTTCGGCCGGGAGACACACTGAAGCTTTCTTT
-,TRBJ1-1,TRBV25-1,-,16,CASSDVGGSMNTEAFF,TGTGCCAGCAGTGACGTCGGGGGGTCCATGAACACTGAAGCTTTCTTT
once,TRBJ2-3,TRBV18,TRBD2,16,CASSFTSGTSTDTQYF,TGTGCCAGCTCATTTACTAGCGGTACTAGCACAGATACGCAGTATTTT
-,TRBJ1-1,TRBV6-5,-,14,CASNKDGGNTEAFF,TGTGCCAGTAACAAAGACGGGGGGAACACTGAAGCTTTCTTT
-,TRBJ1-1,TRBV30,-,13,CAWSLGEETEAFF,TGTGCCTGGAGTCTAGGGGAGGAGACTGAAGCTTTCTTT
-,TRBJ1-1,TRBV15,-,15,CATSRRTASTSEAFF,TGTGCCACCAGCAGGCGGACAGCCAGCACTTCTGAAGCTTTCTTT
-,TRBJ2-1,TRBV5-6,TRBD2,17,CASSYFVSGGVYNEQFF,TGTGCCAGCAGCTATTTCGTTAGCGGGGGGGTGTACAATGAGCAGTTCTTC
-,TRBJ1-1,TRBV5-1,-,15,CASSSRADRNTEAFF,TGCGCCAGCTCTTCACGCGCGGACAGGAACACTGAAGCTTTCTTT
-,TRBJ1-2,TRBV7-2,-,14,CASSLGQGSYGYTF,TGTGCCAGCAGCTTAGGGCAGGGCTCCTATGGCTACACCTTC
-,TRBJ2-2,TRBV7-7,-,12,CASSSRAGELFF,TGTGCCAGCAGCTCACGAGCTGGGGAGCTGTTTTTT
-,TRBJ2-3,TRBV7-3,TRBD2,16,CASSFSGGGPIHTQYF,TGTGCCAGCAGCTTCAGTGGCGGGGGGCCCATACATACGCAGTATTTT
-,TRBJ2-5,TRBV14,-,15,CASSQVGGYQETQYF,TGTGCCAGCAGCCAAGTTGGGGGGTACCAAGAGACCCAGTACTTC
few,TRBJ1-2,TRBV29-1,-,13,CSAQDATLVGYTF,TGCAGCGCACAGGACGCCACCCTCGTAGGCTACACCTTC
-,TRBJ1-5,TRBV30,-,15,CAWSLAGVFNQPQHF,TGTGCCTGGAGTTTGGCGGGGGTGTTCAATCAGCCCCAGCATTTT
-,TRBJ2-1,TRBV9,-,16,CASSVEGSRGYNEQFF,TGTGCCAGCAGCGTAGAAGGTTCTCGGGGCTACAATGAGCAGTTCTTC
-,TRBJ1-1,TRBV10-1,-,14,CAGTMGLGNTEAFF,TGCGCCGGCACGATGGGACTGGGGAACACTGAAGCTTTCTTT
-,TRBJ1-3,TRBV29-1,TRBD1,16,CSVEDIGQGPRNTIYF,TGCAGCGTTGAAGATATAGGACAGGGACCCCGAAACACCATATATTTT
-,TRBJ1-5,TRBV7-2,-,16,CASSLGGRGGNQPQHF,TGTGCCAGCAGCTTGGGGGGAAGGGGCGGCAATCAGCCCCAGCATTTT
-,TRBJ1-2,TRBV19,-,15,CASSQAGAAVYGYTF,TGTGCCAGTAGCCAGGCGGGGGCGGCAGTCTATGGCTACACCTTC
-,TRBJ1-1,TRBV18,-,13,CASSPTRNTEAFF,TGTGCCAGCTCGCCGACACGTAACACTGAAGCTTTCTTT
-,TRBJ1-2,TRBV9,-,13,CASSLGQLYGYTF,TGTGCCAGCAGCCTCGGACAGTTGTATGGCTACACCTTC
-,TRBJ1-1,TRBV6-5,-,12,CATAYWNTEAFF,TGTGCCACCGCCTACTGGAACACTGAAGCTTTCTTT
once,TRBJ1-3,TRBV12-3/TRBV12-4,-,13,CASSFGPLNTIYF,TGTGCCAGCAGTTTTGGGCCGTTAAACACCATATATTTT
-,TRBJ1-5,TRBV11-2,TRBD1,13,CASSLDRDQPQHF,TGTGCCAGCAGCTTGGACAGGGATCAGCCCCAGCATTTT
-,TRBJ2-3,TRBV20-1,-,10,CSARSDTQYF,TGCAGTGCTAGGAGTGATACGCAGTATTTT
-,TRBJ2-2,TRBV10-3,TRBD1,15,CAISITGEGTGELFF,TGTGCCATCAGCATAACAGGGGAAGGCACCGGGGAGCTGTTTTTT
-,TRBJ1-2,TRBV9,-,15,CASSPHQESGGGYTF,TGTGCCAGCAGCCCCCACCAGGAATCGGGGGGTGGCTACACCTTC
-,TRBJ1-2,TRBV10-2,TRBD1,12,CASQQQGTGYTF,TGCGCCAGCCAGCAACAGGGGACTGGCTACACCTTC
-,TRBJ2-2,TRBV2,TRBD1,15,CASGGRDRDTGELFF,TGTGCCAGCGGGGGACGGGACAGGGACACCGGGGAGCTGTTTTTT
-,TRBJ1-1,TRBV10-3,-,13,CATQPGENTEAFF,TGTGCCACCCAACCGGGGGAGAACACTGAAGCTTTCTTT